The entry below describes one T cell receptor beta chain. Its antigen is not known. This sample stems from a study of T cells expressing NK-cell markers. Notes on the study in general: NKG2C+ dominant clonotype frequencies in a handful of donors were roughly 1.0-7.0% of CD8+ T cells.

TCRdb processed the 5' RACE reads again and assigns one entry to each CDR3 protein, with no DNA. The sample's table shows some 410,000 distinct CDR3 sequences. Sequencing input: blood T cells: a sorted CD56 or NKG2C T cell subset, CD4+ or CD8+ T cells, or bulk PBMC T cells (not recorded which). The sequence came from a woman between 18 and 70 years old in good health.

The CDR3 region is CASTIRDQGARGTEAFF. This chain uses TRBV12-3 or TRBV12-4 with TRBJ1-1; TCRdb's D call of TRBD1 is untestable without DNA. CDR3 length: 17 residues.